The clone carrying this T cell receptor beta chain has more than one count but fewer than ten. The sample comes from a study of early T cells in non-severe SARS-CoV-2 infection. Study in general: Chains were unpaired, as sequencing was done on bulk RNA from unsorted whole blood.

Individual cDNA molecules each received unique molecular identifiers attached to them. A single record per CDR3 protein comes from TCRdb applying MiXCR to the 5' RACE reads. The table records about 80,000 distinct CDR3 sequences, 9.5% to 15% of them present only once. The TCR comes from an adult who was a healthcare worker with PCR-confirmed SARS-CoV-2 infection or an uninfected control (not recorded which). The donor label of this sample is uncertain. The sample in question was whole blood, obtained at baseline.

CDR3 nucleotide sequence: TGTGCCAGCAGCTTAACAGTAACACATGGCGGGGAGCTGTTTTTT. Its protein product is CASSLTVTHGGELFF. V is TRBV11-2 and J is TRBJ2-2; D is uncertain. This CDR3 is 15 amino acids long. Germline CDR1 is SGHAT and CDR2 is FQNNGV. The V gene lost 2 bases and the J gene lost 7 bases, with 14 bases spanning the gap.